This TCR beta chain was recorded in a study of PD-1 blockade in mismatch repair-deficient tumors. Study context: All were previously treated, progressing patients with eleven to twelve mismatch repair-deficient cancer types.

By its share, this clone is medium-sized. Its specificity is not known. The repertoire was sequenced with immunoSEQ multiplex PCR; TCRdb's copy has only in-frame clones and lacks some. The sample contains roughly 120,000 clones, roughly 80% of which appear only once. V was trimmed by 7 bases and J by 5 bases, leaving 9 bases between them. This CDR3 has 11 residues. Germline V gene sequence: CDR1 MDHEN, CDR2 SYDVKM. Every patient had mismatch repair deficiency by PCR or immunohistochemistry. TCR sequencing covered a few patients who responded to pembrolizumab. General study findings and limits: Tumor-resident clones, often undetectable pretreatment in blood, expanded then contracted after pembrolizumab.

V usage is TRBV28 and J usage is TRBJ2-7; unclear D gene. The material was peripheral blood, obtained 60 weeks after starting pembrolizumab. This clonotype was obtained from an adult with mismatch repair-deficient cancer. The CDR3 coding sequence is TGTGCCAGCACCAACGCTAACGAGCAGTACTTC. Protein sequence: CASTNANEQYF.